These 25 T cell receptor beta chains share one sample of origin, sequenced in a study of spatial heterogeneity in lung cancer. TCRdb re-analysed the 5' RACE reads in MiXCR, keeping a single row per CDR3 protein. Of 7,500 to 9,500 distinct CDR3 sequences listed, 5% to 7% were seen once; the top ten hold roughly a quarter. Study-wide results and caveats: Intratumoral expanded alpha and beta TCR counts were found to track tumor mutation counts.

The time point denotes: sample taken at primary tumor resection. These receptors' targets are unknown. The starting material was lung tumor tissue, obtained at surgery. The receptors derive from a female donor with early-stage non-small cell lung cancer.

This clonotype was counted at least ten times. The V gene is TRBV10-3, the J gene TRBJ1-6, with D possibly TRBD1 on 6 matching bases. Trimming removed 4 bases from V and 8 bases from J, with 9 bases in between. Germline CDR1 is ENHRY and CDR2 is SYGVKD. This CDR3 has 13 amino acids. The CDR3 sequence: CAISAQGYSPLHF. The CDR3 DNA follows: TGTGCCATCAGTGCTCAGGGGTATTCACCCCTCCACTTT.

This clonotype was seen ten or more times. This chain links TRBV3-1 with TRBJ1-2, with TRBD1 as a possible D gene (5 bases). Germline V CDR1 and CDR2: LGHDT, YNNKEL (reference sequence). This CDR3 has 15 amino acids. The germline V and J ends were trimmed by 4 bases and 3 bases, with 15 bases remaining between them. CDR3 nucleotides: TGTGCCAGCAGCCTGGAGTCGGGGGGTTACTATGGCTACACCTTC. Protein sequence: CASSLESGGYYGYTF. Complete variable domain (other parts from reference TRBV3-1 and TRBJ1-2): DTAVSQTPKYLVTQMGNDKSIKCEQNLGHDTMYWYKQDSKKFLKIMFSYNNKELIINETVPNRFSPKSPDKAHLNLHINSLELGDSAVYFCASSLESGGYYGYTFGSGTRLTVV.

The chain has TRBV7-2 and TRBJ2-7; tentatively, D is TRBD1 or TRBD2 (7 bases each). Germline assignment: CDR1 SGHTA and CDR2 FQGNSA. CDR3 size: 14 residues. V was pared by 5 bases and J by 4 bases, with 15 bases between. The DNA for the CDR3 is TGTGCCAGCAGCCTTGGGAGGGGGCTTTACGAGCAGTACTTC. This encodes CASSLGRGLYEQYF.

Only a few counts were recorded for this clonotype. The rearrangement links TRBV27 to TRBJ2-7; 13 positions agree with TRBD2. The V gene's germline CDR1 is MNHEY and CDR2 SMNVEV (reference sequence). This CDR3 spans 16 amino acids. V gave up 5 bases and J gave up 6 bases; unmatched junction bases: 10. DNA for the CDR3: TGTGCCAGCAGTCAGTCGGGACTAGCGGGACGCCCCGAGCAGTACTTC. The encoded protein is CASSQSGLAGRPEQYF.

Many counts were recorded for this clonotype. The chain combines TRBV4-1 with TRBJ2-7, with 13 bases lining up with TRBD2. CDR1 MGHRA and CDR2 YSYEKL come from the germline V gene. CDR3 length: 15 residues. Germline trimming cut 6 bases from V and 7 bases from J; bases unmatched to any gene: 9. For the CDR3, the DNA is TGCGCCAGCAGTCTCCCGGGACTAGCGGGATCGGAGCAGTACTTC. Its translation: CASSLPGLAGSEQYF.

This clonotype was recorded at least ten times. V usage is TRBV20-1 and J usage is TRBJ1-2; D not certain. Germline V gives CDR1 DFQATT, CDR2 SNEGSKA (reference sequence). The CDR3 consists of 11 residues. V lost 1 base and J 4 bases, leaving 4 bases between the germline ends. Written as DNA, the CDR3 is TGCAGTGCTAGAGGTCCCTATGGCTACACCTTC. Its protein is CSARGPYGYTF.

This clonotype was seen repeatedly, ten times or more. V and J are TRBV12-3 or TRBV12-4 and TRBJ1-6; no clear D. The CDR3 is made up of 13 amino acids. Trimming stripped 5 bases from V and 10 bases from J, with 12 bases between. CDR3: CASSTRPDSPLHF. DNA of the CDR3: TGTGCCAGCAGTACCCGACCAGACTCACCCCTCCACTTT.

This clonotype was recorded many times. V and J are TRBV11-2 and TRBJ2-3; D unclear. This CDR3 spans 13 amino acids. The ends were cut back, 1 base at V and 5 bases at J, with 7 bases in the middle. CDR1 and CDR2 (germline): SGHAT, FQNNGV. The CDR3 is CASSLGGVDTQYF. The CDR3 DNA is TGTGCCAGCAGCTTAGGTGGTGTAGATACGCAGTATTTT.

This clonotype was recorded at least ten times. The V and J genes are TRBV5-6 and TRBJ1-2; 9 positions match TRBD1. The J segment lost 3 bases and the V segment lost 4 bases, leaving 4 bases of the junction unmatched. This CDR3 has 14 residues. Germline V gives CDR1 SGHDT, CDR2 YYEEEE. The CDR3 loop reads CASSRRDRDYGYTF. DNA for the CDR3: TGTGCCAGCAGCCGCCGGGACAGGGACTATGGCTACACCTTC.

In its sample, this clonotype was seen many times. The chain recombines TRBV12-5 with TRBJ1-2; 7 nucleotides agree with TRBD1. Germline lookup yields CDR1 LGHNT and CDR2 FRNRAP. The CDR3 consists of 16 residues. Trimming took 0 bases from V and 6 from J; bases not matched to a gene: 10. The CDR3 region has the DNA TGTGCTAGTGGTTTGGTACAGGGGACCACCAGGAATGGCTACACCTTC. Its protein product is CASGLVQGTTRNGYTF.

This clonotype has at least ten counts. The chain employs TRBV24-1 and TRBJ2-3, with a possible D match to TRBD2 (5 bases). The length of the CDR3 is 16 residues. V lost 3 bases, J lost 6 bases, and 18 bases lay in between. The germline gives CDR1 KGHDR, CDR2 SFDVKD. The CDR3 region has the DNA TGTGCCACCAGTGATCCGCTATATGGAGGAGGTGATACGCAGTATTTT. It yields the protein CATSDPLYGGGDTQYF.

This clonotype is deemed medium-sized. CDR3 sequence (DNA): TGTGCCAGCAGACCGGACTGGGACGAGCAGTACTTC. It translates to CASRPDWDEQYF. The chain joins TRBV11-2 to TRBJ2-7; possibly TRBD2 for D (5 bases). Between the trimmed V and J ends, which lost 6 bases and 5 bases, there was a span of 11 bases. The germline V gene encodes CDR1 SGHAT and CDR2 FQNNGV. This CDR3 spans 12 amino acids.

This clonotype appeared many times. This chain links TRBV20-1 with TRBJ2-3; D remains ambiguous. Trimming shortened V by 0 bases and J by 4 bases, and 8 bases separated the two germline ends. CDR3 size: 13 residues. Germline CDR1 DFQATT, CDR2 SNEGSKA (reference sequence). As DNA, the CDR3 is TGCAGTGCTAGAGACTCGGTGGCAGATACGCAGTATTTT. Translating it yields CSARDSVADTQYF.

This clonotype was detected a few times. The chain uses TRBV15 and TRBJ1-1; no clear D gene. V was pared by 8 bases and J by 4 bases, with 14 bases between. CDR1 and CDR2 from the germline V gene are LNHNV and YYDKDF (reference sequence). This CDR3 is 13 amino acids long. The CDR3 DNA sequence: TGTGCCACCGACCCTGGGGTGGGCACTGAAGCTTTCTTT. Translation gives CATDPGVGTEAFF.

The sample holds many counts of this clonotype. The chain links TRBV6-5 to TRBJ1-1; D is possibly TRBD1 (5 bases). This CDR3 region has 14 residues. Germline CDR1 and CDR2: MNHEY and SVGAGI. V was clipped by 2 bases and J by 1 base, with 8 bases between them. CDR3 amino acids: CASSYEGWNTEAFF. In DNA form, the CDR3 reads TGTGCCAGCAGTTACGAGGGGTGGAACACTGAAGCTTTCTTT.

This clonotype has a count of ten or more. The chain employs TRBV12-3 or TRBV12-4 and TRBJ2-2; either TRBD1 or TRBD2 may fit D (5 bases each). The germline V and J ends were trimmed by 6 bases and 5 bases, with 16 bases remaining between them. There are 15 residues in the CDR3. This CDR3 is CASRRGVFSTGELFF. CDR3 nucleotides: TGTGCCAGCAGACGAGGGGTGTTCTCGACCGGGGAGCTGTTTTTT.

This clonotype was picked up many times. The chain recombines TRBV11-2 with TRBJ2-7, with 7 bases that match TRBD2. The CDR3 consists of 14 residues. Germline lookup yields CDR1 SGHAT and CDR2 FQNNGV. Losses at the gene ends were 2 bases for V and 2 bases for J; bases not matched to a gene: 3. This chain's CDR3 is CASSLTGLPYEQYF. For the CDR3, the DNA is TGTGCCAGCAGCTTAACGGGACTACCCTACGAGCAGTACTTC.

This clonotype was recorded many times. This chain links TRBV20-1 with TRBJ1-1; no reliable D call. Looked up from germline, CDR1 is DFQATT and CDR2 is SNEGSKA (reference sequence). The CDR3 has 13 amino acids. V lost 0 bases and J lost 1, with 6 bases in between. The CDR3 nucleotides are TGCAGTGCTAGAGATCGACGGAACACTGAAGCTTTCTTT. As protein: CSARDRRNTEAFF.

There are many counts of this clonotype. The V and J genes are TRBV20-1 and TRBJ2-3, with 11 bases matching TRBD2. V lost 1 base to trimming and J lost 4 bases; unmatched junction nucleotides: 16. The CDR3 is 19 residues long. In germline, CDR1 is DFQATT, CDR2 SNEGSKA (reference sequence). The CDR3 loop is CSARATNRLAGLRADTQYF. The CDR3 region has the DNA TGCAGTGCTAGAGCTACCAACCGACTAGCGGGACTCAGGGCAGATACGCAGTATTTT.

This clonotype showed up many times. The chain recombines TRBV6-5 with TRBJ1-1; D possibly corresponds to TRBD1 (6 bases). The V end lost 11 bases, the J end lost 2 bases, and 18 bases lay between the germline ends. Germline assignment: CDR1 MNHEY and CDR2 SVGAGI. The CDR3 length is 14 residues. The CDR3: CAGKWAGDNTEAFF. CDR3 DNA sequence: TGTGCCGGCAAATGGGCAGGGGACAACACTGAAGCTTTCTTT.

This clonotype was detected many times. J is TRBJ2-5 and V is TRBV7-2, with D hard to call. CDR1 and CDR2 from the germline V gene are SGHTA and FQGNSA. The V and J ends lost 3 bases and 1 base respectively, with 12 bases between them. The length of the CDR3 is 15 residues. The chain's CDR3 is CASSFNSYVQETQYF. CDR3 sequence (DNA): TGTGCCAGCAGCTTTAACAGCTACGTCCAAGAGACCCAGTACTTC.

This clonotype was seen ten or more times. This chain links TRBV5-1 with TRBJ1-2, with D unresolved. With 0 bases removed from V and 1 base from J, the gap between germline ends came to 7 bases. This CDR3 is built from 14 residues. Germline assignment: CDR1 SGHRS and CDR2 YFSETQ. This chain's CDR3 is CASSLELGNYGYTF. CDR3 DNA sequence: TGCGCCAGCAGCTTGGAGCTGGGTAACTATGGCTACACCTTC.

This clonotype was detected ten times or more. The rearrangement joins TRBV9 to TRBJ2-1, with 9 bases matching TRBD2. Germline lookup yields CDR1 SGDLS and CDR2 YYNGEE. The length of the CDR3 is 17 residues. The V gene end was trimmed by 0 bases and the J gene end by 7 bases; junction bases not matched to a gene: 11. CDR3 nucleotide sequence: TGTGCCAGCAGCGTAGGAGCGGGGCTAGCGGGGAGAAATGAGCAGTTCTTC. Its protein is CASSVGAGLAGRNEQFF.

This clonotype was seen only a few times. The genes are TRBV18 and TRBJ2-7; D is undetermined. CDR1 and CDR2 (germline): KGHSH, LQKENI. The V gene lost 1 base and the J gene lost 2 bases, with 12 bases spanning the gap. CDR3 length equals 15 residues. Here the CDR3 reads CASSPQATNTYEQYF. CDR3 nucleotide sequence: TGTGCCAGCTCACCACAGGCGACCAACACCTACGAGCAGTACTTC.

Relative to its sample, this clonotype is medium-sized. This chain links TRBV3-1 with TRBJ2-1; TRBD2 agrees at 13 bases. Germline V CDR1 and CDR2: LGHDT, YNNKEL (reference sequence). J gave up 3 bases and V 4 bases, and 9 bases lay outside the gene matches. CDR3 size: 18 residues. The CDR3 DNA reads TGTGCCAGCAGCCCTGATACCGGACTAGCGGGAGTCTACAATGAGCAGTTCTTC. Translating it yields CASSPDTGLAGVYNEQFF.